These 15 T cell receptor beta chains share one sample of origin, sequenced in a study of T-cell reconstitution after alpha-beta-depleted transplantation in children. Unique molecular identifiers were used to barcode this TCRbeta library. TCRdb re-derived calls from the PCR reads in MiXCR, one entry per CDR3 protein. The sample consists of over 100,000 distinct CDR3 sequences, 4.5% to 7.5% of them appearing once. This specimen was PBMCs, mostly from graft donor cells, taken 60 days after TCRalphabeta/CD19-depleted stem cell transplant. The source is a female patient aged 2 to 10 who had a stem cell transplant for Fanconi anemia, so the T cells may come from the graft donor.

This clonotype was recorded at least ten times. This CDR3 reads CASTVGGYNSPLHF. The CDR3 bases are TGTGCCAGCACCGTCGGGGGGTATAATTCACCCCTCCACTTT. The chain uses TRBV12-3 or TRBV12-4 and TRBJ1-6; D may be TRBD1 (5 bases). V shed 7 bases and J shed 4 bases, with 11 bases lying between them. This CDR3 spans 14 amino acids.

This clonotype was recorded at least ten times. The chain uses TRBV12-3 or TRBV12-4 and TRBJ2-7; a possible D gene is TRBD2 (6 bases). CDR3 length: 12 amino acids. V dropped 6 bases and J dropped 6 bases, with 12 bases sitting between them. CDR3 region: CASSHTSPEQYF. DNA of the CDR3: TGTGCCAGCAGCCACACTAGCCCCGAGCAGTACTTC.

This clonotype showed up many times. The gene calls are TRBV20-1 and TRBJ2-7, with 15 bases matching TRBD2. This CDR3 has 17 amino acids. The ends lost 5 bases at V and 3 bases at J; junction bases unmatched: 11. Germline lookup yields CDR1 DFQATT and CDR2 SNEGSKA (reference sequence). The CDR3 coding sequence is TGCAGTGCTGCGGGACTAGCGGGGGGTCACGCACTCTACGAGCAGTACTTC. As protein: CSAAGLAGGHALYEQYF.

This clonotype was found many times. The CDR3 bases are TGTGCCAGCAGCGAGAAGGAGAACACTGAAGCTTTCTTT. This translates into CASSEKENTEAFF. The chain couples TRBV21-1 to TRBJ1-1. TRBV21-1 is listed as a pseudogene. The CDR3 has 13 amino acids.

The chain uses TRBV9 and TRBJ2-3; D is possibly TRBD2 (7 bases). Germline-derived CDR1 and CDR2 are SGDLS and YYNGEE. The CDR3 is made up of 16 amino acids. V was pared by 0 bases and J by 8 bases, with 19 bases between. CDR3 DNA sequence: TGTGCCAGCAGCGTAGACGGCGGGGGCCTGCTCGGTACGCAGTATTTT. Its protein is CASSVDGGGLLGTQYF. The complete variable domain, with remaining parts taken from reference TRBV9 and TRBJ2-3, reads DSGVTQTPKHLITATGQRVTLRCSPRSGDLSVYWYQQSLDQGLQFLIQYYNGEERAKGNILERFSAQQFPDLHSELNLSSLELGDSALYFCASSVDGGGLLGTQYFGPGTRLTVL.

The rearrangement uses TRBV18 and TRBJ1-1; tentative D call: TRBD1 (6 bases). The V gene lost 4 bases and the J gene lost 5 bases, with 14 bases spanning the gap. This CDR3 is built from 14 residues. CDR1 is KGHSH, CDR2 LQKENI, per germline. Here the CDR3 DNA reads TGTGCCAGCTCACTACGGGGGCCGGAAACTGAAGCTTTCTTT. Amino acid sequence: CASSLRGPETEAFF.

The CDR3: CASSERGTGYEQYF. The CDR3 nucleotides are TGTGCCAGCAGTGAACGCGGGACGGGATACGAGCAGTACTTC. The chain links TRBV2 to TRBJ2-7, with D perhaps matching TRBD2 (6 bases). Germline loops: CDR1 SNHLY, CDR2 FYNNEI. CDR3 length: 14 residues. V was trimmed by 2 bases and J by 4 bases, leaving 12 bases between them.

This clonotype appeared many times. V is TRBV5-1 and J is TRBJ2-7; 8 bases are shared with TRBD2. The germline gives CDR1 SGHRS, CDR2 YFSETQ. CDR3 size: 16 residues. Trimming cost V 0 bases and J 4 bases; bases outside gene matches: 9. The DNA of the CDR3 is TGCGCCAGCAGCTTGGGGCCCGGGGGGGCTTTATACGAGCAGTACTTC. Translation: CASSLGPGGALYEQYF. The full variable domain, its missing parts supplied by reference TRBV5-1 and TRBJ2-7, is KAGVTQTPRYLIKTRGQQVTLSCSPISGHRSVSWYQQTPGQGLQFLFEYFSETQRNKGNFPGRFSGRQFSNSRSEMNVSTLELGDSALYLCASSLGPGGALYEQYFGPGTRLTVT.

The CDR3 spells CASSSPGLATHEQFF. The CDR3 bases are TGTGCCAGCAGCTCGCCGGGACTAGCGACCCATGAGCAGTTCTTC. The V call is TRBV11-2, the J call TRBJ2-1; 10 bases fit TRBD2. With 4 bases clipped from V and 8 bases from J, the junction kept 8 bases outside the gene matches. CDR1 is SGHAT, CDR2 FQNNGV, per germline. CDR3 size: 15 residues.

The sample holds many counts of this clonotype. The rearrangement joins TRBV7-3 to TRBJ2-1; 11 bases match TRBD2. This CDR3 is built from 19 residues. In germline, CDR1 is SGHTA, CDR2 FQGTGA. V lost 3 bases, J lost 1 base, and 11 bases stayed unmatched. CDR3 region: CASSFGGRRTSGSYNEQFF. CDR3 nucleotide sequence: TGTGCCAGCAGCTTTGGGGGGCGCAGGACTAGCGGGTCCTACAATGAGCAGTTCTTC.

This clonotype has just a few counts. The chain carries TRBV11-2 and TRBJ1-2; D ambiguous. The CDR3 consists of 15 residues. The germline V gene encodes CDR1 SGHAT and CDR2 FQNNGV. V dropped 1 base and J dropped 0 bases, with 9 bases sitting between them. CDR3 DNA: TGTGCCAGCAGCTTAGTCCCCGGGTCTAACTATGGCTACACCTTC. Translated, it gives CASSLVPGSNYGYTF. Looking up the rest from reference TRBV11-2 and TRBJ1-2 gives the full variable domain: EAGVAQSPRYKIIEKRQSVAFWCNPISGHATLYWYQQILGQGPKLLIQFQNNGVVDDSQLPKDRFSAERLKGVDSTLKIQPAKLEDSAVYLCASSLVPGSNYGYTFGSGTRLTVV.

This clonotype was found once. The chain has TRBV13 and TRBJ2-3; TRBD2 matches at 7 bases. After removal of 5 bases from V and 0 bases from J, the junction contained 5 bases not matched to a gene. The CDR3 runs 15 residues. CDR1 is PRHDT, CDR2 FYEKMQ, per germline (reference sequence). CDR3 nucleotide sequence: TGTGCCAGCAGCCCGCGGGGGACGAGCACAGATACGCAGTATTTT. Translating it yields CASSPRGTSTDTQYF.

This clonotype was detected ten times or more. V and J are TRBV6-1 and TRBJ1-4; D remains unclear. The CDR3 contains 12 residues. Trimming removed 8 bases from V and 8 bases from J, with 12 bases in between. Germline lookup yields CDR1 MNHNS and CDR2 SASEGT. The chain's CDR3 is CASSGDHEKLFF. The DNA of the CDR3 is TGTGCCAGCTCCGGAGACCACGAAAAACTGTTTTTT.

This chain joins TRBV5-1 and TRBJ2-5; the match to TRBD1 covers 8 bases. CDR1 is SGHRS and CDR2 is YFSETQ in the germline V gene. The CDR3 covers 15 residues. The V and J ends lost 5 bases and 2 bases, in that order; junction bases with no gene match: 8. The CDR3 loop is CASRLPGGRQETQYF. The CDR3 bases are TGCGCCAGCAGATTGCCAGGGGGCCGTCAAGAGACCCAGTACTTC.

The rearrangement links TRBV5-1 to TRBJ1-3; 7 nucleotides line up with TRBD1. This CDR3 has 16 residues. With V trimmed by 4 bases and J by 0 bases, 7 bases remained unmatched. CDR1 SGHRS and CDR2 YFSETQ come from the germline V gene. CDR3 coding DNA: TGCGCCAGCAGCCCTCAGGGGGGGCTCTCTGGAAACACCATATATTTT. Amino acids: CASSPQGGLSGNTIYF. The entire variable domain, with the rest obtained from reference TRBV5-1 and TRBJ1-3, is as follows: KAGVTQTPRYLIKTRGQQVTLSCSPISGHRSVSWYQQTPGQGLQFLFEYFSETQRNKGNFPGRFSGRQFSNSRSEMNVSTLELGDSALYLCASSPQGGLSGNTIYFGEGSWLTVV.